This T cell receptor beta chain was sequenced for a study of CD8 T cells in Susac syndrome. Reverse transcription used roughly 0.5 to 1 ug RNA and random hexamers. Multiplex PCR with immunoSEQ amplified the TCR beta CDR3 across 54 Vbeta and 13 Jbeta. TCRdb ran MiXCR on the immunoSEQ multiplex PCR reads and lists one entry per CDR3 protein. The sample yields 50,000 or so distinct CDR3 sequences, approximately 94% seen once. Germline CDR1 SGHTA, CDR2 FQGNSA. This CDR3 contains 15 residues. With 5 bases clipped from V and 8 bases from J, the junction kept 11 bases outside the gene matches. CD8+ and CD4+ T cells taken from blood had their TCR beta sequenced. TEMRA cells were enriched by FACS, while CD8+ and CD4+ T cells were obtained through a negative isolation that was performed magnetically.

The receptor was derived from a human donor in good health. Sequenced input: CD8+ T cells from PBMCs. The chain combines TRBV7-2 with TRBJ1-2; 10 nucleotides align to TRBD1. CDR3 nucleotides: TGTGCCAGCAGCGGACATTCCGGGACAGGGGACGGCTACACCTTC. Encoded protein: CASSGHSGTGDGYTF. Combining the CDR3 with reference TRBV7-2 and TRBJ1-2 gives the whole variable domain GAGVSQSPSNKVTEKGKDVELRCDPISGHTALYWYRQSLGQGLEFLIYFQGNSAPDKSGLPSDRFSAERTGGSVSTLTIQRTQQEDSAVYLCASSGHSGTGDGYTFGSGTRLTVV.